This TCR beta chain stems from a study of blood T cell repertoires in COVID-19. Across the whole study: Spain, Italy and the United States supplied samples that represented acute and convalescent COVID-19. PBMCs, B-cell-depleted T cells, or T cells provided the cDNA or gDNA that made up the material.

CDR3 size: 15 residues. V was clipped by 5 bases and J by 4 bases; unmatched bases: 9. Germline CDR1 LNHDA, CDR2 SQIVND (reference sequence). In the study's own analysis: For nucleated cells, counts were estimated from reference gene primer amplification. Only in-frame clones appear in the TCRdb table, and some are missing; sequencing was by immunoSEQ multiplex PCR. V and J calls plus clone size are reproduced from that table; the DNA served to infer D and trimming. The data contain 71,000 or so clones, about four fifths of them singletons. This chain links TRBV19 with TRBJ1-2, with 8 bases aligning to TRBD1. The receptor's source is a man in his fifties with acute or convalescent COVID-19. Specimen: peripheral blood. CDR3 amino acids: CASSLSGGGLYGYTF. The CDR3 coding sequence is TGTGCCAGTAGTCTCTCAGGGGGCGGACTCTATGGCTACACCTTC.